This T cell receptor (beta chain) emerged from a study of shared clonotypes between healthy human individuals. The table came from immunoSEQ multiplex PCR; TCRdb's copy has only in-frame clones and leaves some out. This sample has 2 million to 2.5 million clones, with 92% found just once. The CDR3 contains 14 residues. Trimming took off 0 bases at V and 4 bases at J, with 8 bases between the two ends. In germline, CDR1 is SGHRS, CDR2 YFSETQ. Input material: naive CD4+ T cells from PBMCs. Subset meaning: CD45RA+ positively selected. The V and J genes are TRBV5-1 and TRBJ2-1; D is uncertain. The source is a man between 18 and 35 years old in good health. Some clones in this sample may be carry-over from other donors' samples. The CDR3 spells CASSLVLQYNEQFF. CDR3 sequence (DNA): TGCGCCAGCAGCTTGGTACTCCAATACAATGAGCAGTTCTTC.